What follows describes a single T cell receptor (beta chain). Its antigen is unidentified. The entry originates in a study of CD4 T cells in relation to SARS-CoV-2 and coronaviruses. General study points: About 65% of donors had memory CD4+ clonotypes crossrecognizing SARS-CoV-2 and common cold coronavirus spike.

The length of the CDR3 is 17 residues. Trimming removed 7 bases from V and 5 bases from J; junction bases left unmatched: 16. Germline V lookup: CDR1 SNHLY, CDR2 FYNNEI. The unexposed donors gave CD4+ T cells in about 2011-2019, prior to COVID-19. The data were produced by immunoSEQ multiplex PCR, yet TCRdb's version contains in-frame clones alone and is incomplete. The sample includes 60,000 or so clones, about 95% of them seen just once. The sequencing sample was made of naive CD4+ T cells from PBMCs. Subset described: naive CD4+ T cells isolated by negative enrichment. The chain couples TRBV2 to TRBJ2-5, with TRBD2 matching over 10 bases. This TCR was recovered from a human donor in good health. CDR3 in DNA: TGTGCCAGCATTCAAACCGGACTAGCGGTAGCCAGGGAGACCCAGTACTTC. Encoded protein: CASIQTGLAVARETQYF.